These 12 T cell receptor beta chains were sequenced from one sample in a study of response to subunit inactivated influenza vaccine. TCRdb called the RT-PCR reads again in MiXCR, with one record for every CDR3 protein. This table holds over 400,000 distinct CDR3 sequences, approximately 13% found once. The specimen was PBMCs from blood, collected 40 to 50 days after vaccination. These TCRs come from a man over 45 who received an inactivated influenza vaccine.

This clonotype was counted between two and nine times. This chain links TRBV7-2 with TRBJ1-3; D gene unclear. This CDR3 spans 16 amino acids. Germline CDR1 SGHTA, CDR2 FQGNSA. The V end was cut by 5 bases, the J end by 2 bases, with 16 bases between. CDR3: CASSLRGSLAGNTIYF. CDR3 DNA sequence: TGTGCCAGCAGCCTCCGCGGTTCGCTGGCTGGAAACACCATATATTTT.

This chain uses TRBV5-1 with TRBJ2-5; the D is unclear. Germline lookup yields CDR1 SGHRS and CDR2 YFSETQ. V lost 0 bases, J lost 1 base, and 13 bases lay in between. The length of the CDR3 is 16 residues. The CDR3 DNA is TGCGCCAGCAGCTTGGCCCTCGGCGCTGTCCAAGAGACCCAGTACTTC. It encodes CASSLALGAVQETQYF.

This clonotype was seen more than once but under ten times. The CDR3 bases are TGTGCCAGCAGTTACTTGGGGGGTACCACCTACGAGCAGTACTTC. Its translation: CASSYLGGTTYEQYF. The gene calls are TRBV6-2 or TRBV6-3 and TRBJ2-7; TRBD2 is a possible D gene (6 bases). V lost 1 base, J lost 2 bases, and 12 bases lay in between. The CDR3 consists of 15 residues. Germline loops: CDR1 MNHEY, CDR2 SVGEGT.

Only a few counts were recorded for this clonotype. This sequence joins TRBV19 and TRBJ2-1, with no clear D. The CDR3 runs 12 residues. Trimming shortened V by 10 bases and J by 0 bases, and 7 bases separated the two germline ends. Per the germline V gene, CDR1 is LNHDA and CDR2 is SQIVND (reference sequence). The CDR3 region has the DNA TGTGCCACCTCCCCCTCCTACAATGAGCAGTTCTTC. Its protein is CATSPSYNEQFF.

The sample holds a few counts of this clonotype. The gene calls are TRBV6-5 and TRBJ1-3, with D unresolved. V was trimmed by 2 bases and J by 0 bases, leaving 8 bases between them. Germline V gene data show CDR1 as MNHEY and CDR2 as SVGAGI. This CDR3 comprises 15 residues. The CDR3 DNA reads TGTGCCAGCAGTTACACGCACGACTCTGGAAACACCATATATTTT. Protein: CASSYTHDSGNTIYF.

This clonotype turned up a few times. The V and J genes are TRBV20-1 and TRBJ2-1; 9 nucleotides align to TRBD2. The CDR3 length is 14 residues. Trimming removed 5 bases from V and 5 bases from J; junction bases left unmatched: 7. Germline lookup yields CDR1 DFQATT and CDR2 SNEGSKA (reference sequence). The DNA of the CDR3 is TGCAGTGCTCCATGGACTAGCGCAAACAATGAGCAGTTCTTC. This sequence encodes CSAPWTSANNEQFF.

The chain carries TRBV14 and TRBJ2-4; D possibly corresponds to TRBD1 (5 bases). Germline V gene sequence: CDR1 SGHDN, CDR2 FVKESK. Between the trimmed V and J ends, which lost 4 bases and 2 bases, there was a span of 12 bases. The CDR3 spans 15 residues. This chain's CDR3 is CASSPKGVTKNIQYF. CDR3 DNA sequence: TGTGCCAGCAGCCCTAAAGGGGTAACCAAAAACATTCAGTACTTC.

This clonotype was counted ten times or more. The rearrangement joins TRBV11-2 to TRBJ2-5; TRBD2 aligns across 9 bases. The germline V gene encodes CDR1 SGHAT and CDR2 FQNNGV. The CDR3 is 16 residues long. Germline trimming cut 1 base from V and 5 bases from J; bases unmatched to any gene: 8. The chain's CDR3 is CASSLGSGSSWETQYF. CDR3 coding DNA: TGTGCCAGCAGCTTAGGTAGCGGGAGTTCTTGGGAGACCCAGTACTTC.

The genes are TRBV20-1 and TRBJ1-3, with D unclear. In germline, CDR1 is DFQATT, CDR2 SNEGSKA (reference sequence). This CDR3 has 12 amino acids. V was clipped by 5 bases and J by 3 bases, with 8 bases between them. Written as DNA, the CDR3 is TGCAGTGCTGGATATGATGGAAACACCATATATTTT. Translation: CSAGYDGNTIYF.

Many counts were recorded for this clonotype. The rearrangement links TRBV7-9 to TRBJ2-3; D gene unclear. V lost 7 bases, J lost 1 base, and 15 bases lay in between. In germline, CDR1 is SEHNR, CDR2 FQNEAQ (reference sequence). CDR3 length: 15 amino acids. The chain's CDR3 is CASIENAFGTDTQYF. The CDR3 bases are TGTGCCAGCATCGAAAACGCCTTCGGCACAGATACGCAGTATTTT.

The V gene is TRBV28, the J gene TRBJ2-7; 8 positions match TRBD2. The V gene's germline CDR1 is MDHEN and CDR2 SYDVKM. Trimming took 1 base from V and 2 from J; bases not matched to a gene: 10. This CDR3 spans 17 amino acids. CDR3 nucleotide sequence: TGTGCCAGCAGTTTATCTCCGGGTAGCGGGACTACCTACGAGCAGTACTTC. As protein: CASSLSPGSGTTYEQYF.

Only a few counts were recorded for this clonotype. This sequence joins TRBV4-3 and TRBJ2-6; no clear D. CDR1 is LGHNA and CDR2 is YSLEER in the germline V gene. The length of the CDR3 is 16 residues. V shed 7 bases and J shed 0 bases, with 13 bases lying between them. The CDR3 loop reads CASIPQLGSGANVLTF. CDR3 sequence (DNA): TGCGCCAGCATCCCACAATTGGGCTCTGGGGCCAACGTCCTGACTTTC.